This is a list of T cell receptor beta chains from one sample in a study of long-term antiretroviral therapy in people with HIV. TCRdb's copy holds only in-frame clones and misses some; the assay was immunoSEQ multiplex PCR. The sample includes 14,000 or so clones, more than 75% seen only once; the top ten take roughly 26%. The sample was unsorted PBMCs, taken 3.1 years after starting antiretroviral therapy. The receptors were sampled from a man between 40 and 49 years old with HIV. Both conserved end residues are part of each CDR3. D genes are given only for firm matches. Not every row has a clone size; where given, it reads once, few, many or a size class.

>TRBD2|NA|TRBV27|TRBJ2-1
TGTGCCAGCAGTTCCTTAGCGGGGGGGCCTTTCCCTGAGCAGTTCTTC
CASSSLAGGPFPEQFF
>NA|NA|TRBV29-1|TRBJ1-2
TGCAGCGTTGATCGTTTGCGCTATGGCTACACCTTC
CSVDRLRYGYTF
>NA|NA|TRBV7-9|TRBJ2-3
TGTGCCAGCAGCTCGTCCCCGAGCACAGATACGCAGTATTTT
CASSSSPSTDTQYF
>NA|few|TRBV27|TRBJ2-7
TGTGCCAGCAGAGAGACAGTGTGGGGCTACGAGCAGTACTTC
CASRETVWGYEQYF
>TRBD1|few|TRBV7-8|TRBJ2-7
TGTGCCAGCAGCCCTGGTAGGGACAGGGGCTTTGGCGAGCAGTACTTC
CASSPGRDRGFGEQYF
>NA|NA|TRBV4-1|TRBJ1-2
TGCGCCAGCAGCCAAGGCCCCCGGAGTCTTGGCTACACCTTC
CASSQGPRSLGYTF
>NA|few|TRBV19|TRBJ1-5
TGTGCCAGTGACCATCGGACAGCCTCGAAAGGAAATCAGCCCCAGCATTTT
CASDHRTASKGNQPQHF
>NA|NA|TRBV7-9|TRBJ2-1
TGTGCCAGCAGCTTAGACCGAGGCTCCTACAATGAGCAGTTCTTC
CASSLDRGSYNEQFF
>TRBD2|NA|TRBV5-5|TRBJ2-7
TGTGCCAGCAGCTTGGGCCTAGCGGGGGCCTACGAGCAGTACTTC
CASSLGLAGAYEQYF
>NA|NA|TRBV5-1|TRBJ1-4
TGCGCCAGCAGCTTTGGGGGTGATGGGAGGAGTGAAAAACTGTTTTTT
CASSFGGDGRSEKLFF
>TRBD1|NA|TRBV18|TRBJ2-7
TGTGCCAGCTCACCTGGACAGGTACCGGACGAGCAGTACTTC
CASSPGQVPDEQYF
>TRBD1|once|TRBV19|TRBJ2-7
TGTGCCAGTGGGGGACAGGCAAACTCCTACGAGCAGTACTTC
CASGGQANSYEQYF
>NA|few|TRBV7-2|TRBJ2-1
TGTGCCAGCAGCTTCCAAACTAATGAGCAGTTCTTC
CASSFQTNEQFF
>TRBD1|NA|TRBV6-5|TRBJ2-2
TGTGCCATCGGGGAGACAGGGGGAGCCGGGGAGCTGTTTTTT
CAIGETGGAGELFF
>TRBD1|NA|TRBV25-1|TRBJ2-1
TGTGCCAGCAGTCTGCCGGGACAGGGGAGATATGAGCAGTTCTTC
CASSLPGQGRYEQFF
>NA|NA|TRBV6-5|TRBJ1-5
TGTGCCAGCAGTCGCGGGAGGCGCAATCAGCCCCAGCATTTT
CASSRGRRNQPQHF
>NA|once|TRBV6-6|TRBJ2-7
TGTGCCAGCACCCACGAGGACTACGAGCAGTACTTC
CASTHEDYEQYF
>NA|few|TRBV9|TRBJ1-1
TGTGCCAGCAGCGTAGGCCCTCTAGACAGGCCTGAAGCTTTCTTT
CASSVGPLDRPEAFF
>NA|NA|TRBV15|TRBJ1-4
TGTGCCACCAGCACCCGGACAGAGCTAAATGAAAAACTGTTTTTT
CATSTRTELNEKLFF
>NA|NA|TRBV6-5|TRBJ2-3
TGTGCCAGCAGCTACAGGTTCCCCACAGATACGCAGTATTTT
CASSYRFPTDTQYF
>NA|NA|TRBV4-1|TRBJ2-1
TGCGCCAGCAGCTCGCCGGGACTGTCCTACAATGAGCAGTTCTTC
CASSSPGLSYNEQFF
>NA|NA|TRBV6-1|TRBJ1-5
TGTGCCAGCAGTGAATTGATGGGGTGGCATTTT
CASSELMGWHF
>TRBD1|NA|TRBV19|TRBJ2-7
TGTGCCAGTAGTATGAGTGGGACAGGGGGATACGAGCAGTACTTC
CASSMSGTGGYEQYF
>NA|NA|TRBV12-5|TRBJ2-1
TGTGCTAGTGGTTCGAAAACCGGGACATTTTACAATGAGCAGTTCTTC
CASGSKTGTFYNEQFF
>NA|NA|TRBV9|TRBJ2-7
TGTGCCAGCAGCACTTCGGACATTCACGAGCAGTACTTC
CASSTSDIHEQYF
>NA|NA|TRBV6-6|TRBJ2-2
TGTGCCAGCAGTTACTCGAACCCGACGAACACCGGGGAGCTGTTTTTT
CASSYSNPTNTGELFF
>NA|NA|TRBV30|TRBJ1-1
TGTGCCTGGAGGTTCGGGGTTCAGAACACTGAAGCTTTCTTT
CAWRFGVQNTEAFF
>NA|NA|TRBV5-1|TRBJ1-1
TGCGCCAGCAGCCCGGTGGGGTGGAACACTGAAGCTTTCTTT
CASSPVGWNTEAFF
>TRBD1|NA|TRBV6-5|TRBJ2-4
TGTGCCAGCGGACCCGGGACAGGGCAAAACATTCAGTACTTC
CASGPGTGQNIQYF
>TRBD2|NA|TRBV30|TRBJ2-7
TGTGCCTGGAGTGTAGGGACTAGCGGGGCCTACGAGCAGTACTTC
CAWSVGTSGAYEQYF
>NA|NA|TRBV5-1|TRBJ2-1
TGCGCCAGCAGAGACGACTTGTCCACCTACAATGAGCAGTTCTTC
CASRDDLSTYNEQFF
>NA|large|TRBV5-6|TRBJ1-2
TGTGCCAGCAGCTTGGGTGCAGGGAGTAACTATGGCTACACCTTC
CASSLGAGSNYGYTF
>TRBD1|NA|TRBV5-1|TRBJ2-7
TGCGCCAGCAGCCTCGACAGGGTGAAGACTACCTACGAGCAGTACTTC
CASSLDRVKTTYEQYF
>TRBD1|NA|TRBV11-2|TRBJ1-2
TGTGCCAGCAGCTTAGTTCAGGGGGCCTGGGGCTACACCTTC
CASSLVQGAWGYTF
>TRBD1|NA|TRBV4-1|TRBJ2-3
TGCGCCAGCAGCCCGTACTTGACAGGGCCAGATACGCAGTATTTT
CASSPYLTGPDTQYF
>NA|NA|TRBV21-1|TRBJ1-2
TGTGCCAGCAGCAAAGGGGGGTCGCCAAGGAGCTATGGCTACACCTTC
CASSKGGSPRSYGYTF
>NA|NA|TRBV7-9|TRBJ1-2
TGTGCCAGCAGCTTAGAGGGGGACAACTATGGCTACACCTTC
CASSLEGDNYGYTF
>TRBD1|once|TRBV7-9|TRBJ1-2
TGTGCCAGCAGCCTTCTTTCGACAGGGGACTATGGCTACACCTTC
CASSLLSTGDYGYTF
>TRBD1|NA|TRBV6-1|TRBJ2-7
TGTGCCAGCAGTGAGGCGGACAGGGGTGGCTACGAGCAGTACTTC
CASSEADRGGYEQYF
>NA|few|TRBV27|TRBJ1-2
TGTGCCAGCAGTTTAGGGGCAGGTCATCTCTACACCTTC
CASSLGAGHLYTF
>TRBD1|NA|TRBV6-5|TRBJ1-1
TGTGCCAGCAGCCCTACGGACAGGGGGGACACTGAAGCTTTCTTT
CASSPTDRGDTEAFF
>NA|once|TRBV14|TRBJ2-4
TGTGCCAGCAGCCGAAACACCCGCGGGGCCAAAAACATTCAGTACTTC
CASSRNTRGAKNIQYF
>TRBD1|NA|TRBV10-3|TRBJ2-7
TGTGCCATCAGTACCGACAGGGAGAGCTCCTACGAGCAGTACTTC
CAISTDRESSYEQYF
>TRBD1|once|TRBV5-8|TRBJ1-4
TGTGCCAGCAGCCAGCAGGGACAGGGGGCCAGAGAAAAACTGTTTTTT
CASSQQGQGAREKLFF
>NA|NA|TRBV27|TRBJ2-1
TGTGCCAGCAGAGGCGACAGTAATGAGCAGTTCTTC
CASRGDSNEQFF
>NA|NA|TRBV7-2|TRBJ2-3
TGTGCCAGCAGCTTTCTTGGCGGAAGCACAGATACGCAGTATTTT
CASSFLGGSTDTQYF
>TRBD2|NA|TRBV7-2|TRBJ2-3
TGTGCCAGCAGCTTGGGCGGGGGGGCCGCAGATACGCAGTATTTT
CASSLGGGAADTQYF
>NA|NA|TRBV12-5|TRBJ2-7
TGTGCTAGTGGCAAACCAGGGCTCGAGCAGTACTTC
CASGKPGLEQYF
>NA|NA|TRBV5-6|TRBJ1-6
TGTGCCAGCACCACGGAGGGGGTTGGGTCACCCCTCCACTTT
CASTTEGVGSPLHF
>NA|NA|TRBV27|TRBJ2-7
TGTGCCAGCAGTTTATCCCGGGGTCCGTACGAGCAGTACTTC
CASSLSRGPYEQYF
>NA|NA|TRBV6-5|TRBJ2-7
TGTGCCAGCAGTTCTCCACGGTACGAGCAGTACTTC
CASSSPRYEQYF
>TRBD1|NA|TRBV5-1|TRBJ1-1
TGCGCCAGCAGTTCTGGACAGGGAGGGATGGGGACTGAAGCTTTCTTT
CASSSGQGGMGTEAFF
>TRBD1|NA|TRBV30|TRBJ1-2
TGTGCCTGGAGCCCCCGGGACAGGGACTATGGCTACACCTTC
CAWSPRDRDYGYTF